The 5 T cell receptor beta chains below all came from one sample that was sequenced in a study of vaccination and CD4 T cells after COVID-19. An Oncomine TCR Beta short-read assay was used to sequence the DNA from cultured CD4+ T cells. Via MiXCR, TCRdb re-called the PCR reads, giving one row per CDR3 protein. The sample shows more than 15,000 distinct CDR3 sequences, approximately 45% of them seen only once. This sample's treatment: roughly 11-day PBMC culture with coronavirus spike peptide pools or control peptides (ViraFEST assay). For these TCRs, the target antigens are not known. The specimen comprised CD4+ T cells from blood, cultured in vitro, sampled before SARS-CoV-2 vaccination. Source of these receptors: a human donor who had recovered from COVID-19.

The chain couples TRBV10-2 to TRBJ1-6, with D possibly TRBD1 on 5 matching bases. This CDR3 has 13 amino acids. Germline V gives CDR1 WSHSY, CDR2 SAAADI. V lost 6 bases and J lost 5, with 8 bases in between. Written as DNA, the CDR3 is TGCGCCAGCAGGGGGCAGCATAATTCACCCCTCCACTTT. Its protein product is CASRGQHNSPLHF.

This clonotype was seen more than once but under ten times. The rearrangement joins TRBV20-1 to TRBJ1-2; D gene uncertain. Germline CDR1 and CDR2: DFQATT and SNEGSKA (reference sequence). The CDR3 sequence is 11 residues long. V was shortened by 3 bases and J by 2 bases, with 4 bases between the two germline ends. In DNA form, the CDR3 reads TGCAGTGCTAGCCCGAACTATGGCTACACCTTC. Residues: CSASPNYGYTF.

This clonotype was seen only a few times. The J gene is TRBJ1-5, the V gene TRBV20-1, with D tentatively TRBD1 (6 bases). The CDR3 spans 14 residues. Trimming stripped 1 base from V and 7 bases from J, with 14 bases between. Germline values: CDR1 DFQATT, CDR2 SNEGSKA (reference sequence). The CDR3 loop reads CSARAGTSGQPQHF. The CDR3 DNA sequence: TGCAGTGCTAGAGCCGGGACAAGCGGGCAGCCCCAGCATTTT.

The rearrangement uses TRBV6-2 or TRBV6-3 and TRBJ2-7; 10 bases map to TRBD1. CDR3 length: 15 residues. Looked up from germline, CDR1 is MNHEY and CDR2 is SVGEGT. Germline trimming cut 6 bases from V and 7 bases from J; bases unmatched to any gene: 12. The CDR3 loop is CASRQPGQGVGEQYF. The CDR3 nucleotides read TGTGCCAGCAGGCAACCTGGACAGGGGGTGGGAGAGCAGTACTTC.

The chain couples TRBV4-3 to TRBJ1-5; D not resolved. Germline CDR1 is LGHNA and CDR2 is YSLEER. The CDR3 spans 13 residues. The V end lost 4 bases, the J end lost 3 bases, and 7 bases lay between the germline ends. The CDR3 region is CASSLTYNQPQHF. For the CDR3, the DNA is TGCGCCAGCAGCCTAACCTACAATCAGCCCCAGCATTTT.